This TCR beta chain was retrieved from a study of cytomegalovirus exposure and HLA in healthy donors. Overall study results and limits: Using a false discovery rate of 0.05, a later analysis showed that 16,951 TCR beta sequences were associated with HLA alleles.

The CDR3 spans 15 residues. Germline V CDR1 and CDR2: ENHRY, SYGVKD. Trimming stripped 3 bases from V and 9 bases from J, with 18 bases between. The PCR employed 60 Vbeta primers together with 13 Jbeta primers. Per the original data handling: There were 80 million to 95 million unique TCR beta chains by a later count, and around 10 million of them were shared. Profiled with immunoSEQ multiplex PCR; TCRdb holds only in-frame clones, not every one. The V and J calls and clone size come from that table; D and trimming were worked out from the DNA. The table has 95,000 to 150,000 clones, approximately 75% seen once. Nominal health characterized the donors when sampled, though unrecorded immune exposures were likely. As for this clone: The antigen is undetermined.

Specimen: PBMCs. This clonotype was obtained from a man between 25 and 39 years old in good health and CMV-seronegative. The V gene is TRBV10-3, the J gene TRBJ2-1; maybe TRBD1 (5 bases). Written as DNA, the CDR3 is TGTGCCATCAGTGAAAGTTGGGCAGGGTATACTGAGCAGTTCTTC. It codes for CAISESWAGYTEQFF.